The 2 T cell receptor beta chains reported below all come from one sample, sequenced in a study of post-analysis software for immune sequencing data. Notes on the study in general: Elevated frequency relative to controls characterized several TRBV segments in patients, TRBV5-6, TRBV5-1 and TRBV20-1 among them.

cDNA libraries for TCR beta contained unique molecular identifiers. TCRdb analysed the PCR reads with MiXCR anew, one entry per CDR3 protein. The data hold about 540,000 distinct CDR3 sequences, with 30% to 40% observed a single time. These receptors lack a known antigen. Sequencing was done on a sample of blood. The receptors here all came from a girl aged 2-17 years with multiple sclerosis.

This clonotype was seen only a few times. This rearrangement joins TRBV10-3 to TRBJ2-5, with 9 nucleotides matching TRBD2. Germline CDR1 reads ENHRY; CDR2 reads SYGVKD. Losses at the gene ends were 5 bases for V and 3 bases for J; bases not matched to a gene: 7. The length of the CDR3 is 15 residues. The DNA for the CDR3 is TGTGCCATCAGTCCGAGCGGGGGGCAAAAAGAGACCCAGTACTTC. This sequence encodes CAISPSGGQKETQYF.

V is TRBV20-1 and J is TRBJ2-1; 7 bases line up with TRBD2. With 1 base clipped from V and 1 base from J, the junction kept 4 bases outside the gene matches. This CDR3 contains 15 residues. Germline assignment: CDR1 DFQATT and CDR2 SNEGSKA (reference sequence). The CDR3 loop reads CSARAEGGSYNEQFF. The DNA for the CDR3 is TGCAGTGCTAGAGCAGAGGGAGGGTCCTACAATGAGCAGTTCTTC.